This entry concerns a single T cell receptor (beta chain). The entry originates in a study of T-cell memory formation after mild COVID-19. Via MiXCR, TCRdb re-called the 5' RACE reads, giving one row per CDR3 protein. The table includes about 350,000 distinct CDR3 sequences, roughly 15% detected once. Trimming at V came to 4 bases and at J to 1 base, leaving 5 bases not matched to a gene. Per germline, CDR1 SGHTA and CDR2 FQGTGA. The length of the CDR3 is 16 residues. The receptor comes from a man aged 18 to 29 who had mild COVID-19 (a few samples of this study predate the infection). Cell type and time point are not known. V gene TRBV7-3 combines with J gene TRBJ2-5, with TRBD2 matching 11 bases. The material sequenced was PBMCs or a T cell subset sorted from them (not recorded which). Written as DNA, the CDR3 is TGTGCCAGCAGCTCTACCGGGACTAGCGGCCAAGAGACCCAGTACTTC. Translating gives CASSSTGTSGQETQYF.